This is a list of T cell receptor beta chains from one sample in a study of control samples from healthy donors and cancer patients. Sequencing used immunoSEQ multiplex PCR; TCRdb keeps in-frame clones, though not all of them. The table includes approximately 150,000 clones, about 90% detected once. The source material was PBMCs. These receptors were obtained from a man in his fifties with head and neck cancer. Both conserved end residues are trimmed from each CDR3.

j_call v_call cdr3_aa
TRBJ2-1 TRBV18 ASSPPLGQGVNEQF
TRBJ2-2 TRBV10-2 ASSGTSGRAVGELF
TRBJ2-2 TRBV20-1 SASSPTRNTGELF
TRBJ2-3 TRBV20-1 SASSPIERGASTDTQY
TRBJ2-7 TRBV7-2 ASSTGTAYYEQY
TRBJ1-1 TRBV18 ASSPPPGWTEAF
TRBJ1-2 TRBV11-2 ASSLDPDLYGYT
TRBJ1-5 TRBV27 ASSWGLNQPQH
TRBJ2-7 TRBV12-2 ASRLGGQPDLSYEQY
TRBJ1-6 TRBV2 ASSEGGSSYNSPLH
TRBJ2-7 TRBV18 ASSPMDSYEQY
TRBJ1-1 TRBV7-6 ASSLDKNTEAF
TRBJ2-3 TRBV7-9 ASSLDSWADTQY